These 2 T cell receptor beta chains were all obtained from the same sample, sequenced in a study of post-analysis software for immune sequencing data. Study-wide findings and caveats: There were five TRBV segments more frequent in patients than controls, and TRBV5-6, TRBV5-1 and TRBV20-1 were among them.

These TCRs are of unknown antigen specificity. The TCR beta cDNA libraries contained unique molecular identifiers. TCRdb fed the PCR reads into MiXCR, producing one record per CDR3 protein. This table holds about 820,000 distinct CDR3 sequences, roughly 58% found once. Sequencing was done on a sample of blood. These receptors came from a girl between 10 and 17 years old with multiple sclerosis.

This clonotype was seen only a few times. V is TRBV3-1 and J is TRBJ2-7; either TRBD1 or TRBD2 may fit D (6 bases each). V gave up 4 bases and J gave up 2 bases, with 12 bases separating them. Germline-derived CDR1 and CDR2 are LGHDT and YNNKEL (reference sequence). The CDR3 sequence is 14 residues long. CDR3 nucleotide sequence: TGTGCCAGCAGCCTGATAGGGGGGACCTACGAGCAGTACTTC. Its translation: CASSLIGGTYEQYF.

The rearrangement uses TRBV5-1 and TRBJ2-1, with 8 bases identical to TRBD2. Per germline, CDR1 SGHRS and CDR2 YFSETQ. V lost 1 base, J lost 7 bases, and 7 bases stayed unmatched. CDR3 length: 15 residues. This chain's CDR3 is CASSLFSGAGNEQFF. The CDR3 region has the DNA TGCGCCAGCAGCTTGTTTAGCGGGGCAGGTAATGAGCAGTTCTTC.